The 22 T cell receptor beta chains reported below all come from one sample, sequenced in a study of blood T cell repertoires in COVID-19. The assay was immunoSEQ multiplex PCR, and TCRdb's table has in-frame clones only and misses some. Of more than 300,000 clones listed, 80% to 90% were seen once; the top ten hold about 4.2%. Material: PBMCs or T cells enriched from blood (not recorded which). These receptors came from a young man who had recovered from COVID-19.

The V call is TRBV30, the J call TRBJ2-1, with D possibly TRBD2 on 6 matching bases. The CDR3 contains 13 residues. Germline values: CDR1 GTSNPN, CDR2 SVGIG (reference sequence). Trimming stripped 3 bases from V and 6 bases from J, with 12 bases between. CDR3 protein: CAWSREVTNEQFF. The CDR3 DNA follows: TGTGCCTGGAGCAGGGAGGTAACCAATGAGCAGTTCTTC.

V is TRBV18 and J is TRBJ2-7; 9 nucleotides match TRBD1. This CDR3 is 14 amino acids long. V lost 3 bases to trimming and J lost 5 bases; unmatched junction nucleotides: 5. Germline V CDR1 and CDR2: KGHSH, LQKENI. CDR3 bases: TGTGCCAGCTCACCCATACAGGGGGCTAACGAGCAGTACTTC. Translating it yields CASSPIQGANEQYF.

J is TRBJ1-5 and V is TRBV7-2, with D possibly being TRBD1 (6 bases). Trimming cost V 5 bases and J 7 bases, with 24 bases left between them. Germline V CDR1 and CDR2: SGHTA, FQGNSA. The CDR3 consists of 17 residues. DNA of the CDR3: TGTGCCAGCAGCCTCCAAGGGGAACGGGGGGCTGGCCAGCCCCAGCATTTT. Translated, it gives CASSLQGERGAGQPQHF.

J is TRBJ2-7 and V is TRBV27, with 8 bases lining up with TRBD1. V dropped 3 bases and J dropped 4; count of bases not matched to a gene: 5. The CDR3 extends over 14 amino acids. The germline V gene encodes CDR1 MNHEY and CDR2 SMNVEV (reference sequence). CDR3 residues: CASSFRGPVYEQYF. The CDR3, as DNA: TGTGCCAGCAGTTTCAGGGGGCCCGTATACGAGCAGTACTTC.

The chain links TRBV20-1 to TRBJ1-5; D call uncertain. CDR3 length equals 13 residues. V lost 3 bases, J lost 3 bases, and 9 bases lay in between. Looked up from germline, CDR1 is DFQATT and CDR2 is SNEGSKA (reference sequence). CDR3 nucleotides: TGCAGTGCTAGTTCCAGCGACAATCAGCCCCAGCATTTT. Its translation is CSASSSDNQPQHF.

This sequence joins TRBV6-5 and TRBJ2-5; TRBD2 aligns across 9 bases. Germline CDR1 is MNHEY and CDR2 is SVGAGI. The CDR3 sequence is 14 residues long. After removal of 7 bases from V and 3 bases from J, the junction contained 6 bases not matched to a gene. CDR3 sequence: CASKYGGREETQYF. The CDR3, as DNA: TGTGCCAGCAAGTATGGCGGGAGGGAAGAGACCCAGTACTTC.

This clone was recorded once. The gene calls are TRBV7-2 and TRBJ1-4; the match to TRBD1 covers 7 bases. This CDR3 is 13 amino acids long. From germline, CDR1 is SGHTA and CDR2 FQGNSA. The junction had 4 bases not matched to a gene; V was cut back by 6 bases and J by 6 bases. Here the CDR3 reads CASRSGGHEKLFF. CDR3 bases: TGTGCCAGCAGATCAGGGGGGCATGAAAAACTGTTTTTT.

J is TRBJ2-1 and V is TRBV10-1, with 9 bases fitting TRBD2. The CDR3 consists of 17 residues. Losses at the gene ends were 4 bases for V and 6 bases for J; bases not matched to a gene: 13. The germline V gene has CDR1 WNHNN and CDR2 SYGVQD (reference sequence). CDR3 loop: CASSVRRLAASGNEQFF. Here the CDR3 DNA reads TGCGCCAGCAGTGTTAGGAGACTAGCGGCCTCTGGCAATGAGCAGTTCTTC.

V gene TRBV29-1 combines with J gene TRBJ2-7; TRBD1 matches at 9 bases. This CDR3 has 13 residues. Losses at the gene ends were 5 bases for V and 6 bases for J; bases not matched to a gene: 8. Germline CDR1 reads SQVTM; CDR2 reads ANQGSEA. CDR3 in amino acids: CSVRWDRDGEQYF. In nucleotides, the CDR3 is TGCAGCGTTAGGTGGGACAGGGATGGCGAGCAGTACTTC.

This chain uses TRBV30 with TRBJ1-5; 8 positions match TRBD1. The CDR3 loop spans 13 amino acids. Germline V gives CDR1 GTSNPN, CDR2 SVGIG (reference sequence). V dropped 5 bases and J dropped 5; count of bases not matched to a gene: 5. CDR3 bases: TGTGCCTGGGAACAGGGGGGGGATCAGCCCCAGCATTTT. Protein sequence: CAWEQGGDQPQHF.

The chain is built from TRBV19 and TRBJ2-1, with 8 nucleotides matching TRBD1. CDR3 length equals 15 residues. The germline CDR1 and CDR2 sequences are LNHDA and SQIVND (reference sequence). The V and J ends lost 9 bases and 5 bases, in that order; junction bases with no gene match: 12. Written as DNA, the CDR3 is TGTGCCAGCCGAGGGGGACAGGTTCTCAACAATGAGCAGTTCTTC. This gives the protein CASRGGQVLNNEQFF.

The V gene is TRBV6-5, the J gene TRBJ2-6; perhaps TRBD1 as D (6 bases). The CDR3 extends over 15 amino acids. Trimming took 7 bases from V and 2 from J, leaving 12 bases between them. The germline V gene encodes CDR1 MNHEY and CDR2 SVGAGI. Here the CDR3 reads CASTSNRAGANVLTF. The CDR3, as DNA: TGTGCCAGCACCTCAAACAGGGCTGGGGCCAACGTCCTGACTTTC.

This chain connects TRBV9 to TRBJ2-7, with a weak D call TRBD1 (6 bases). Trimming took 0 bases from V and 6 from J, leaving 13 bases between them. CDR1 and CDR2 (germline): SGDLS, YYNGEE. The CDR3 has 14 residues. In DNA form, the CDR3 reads TGTGCCAGCAGCGTAGAAGAAGGGACAACCGAGCAGTACTTC. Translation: CASSVEEGTTEQYF.

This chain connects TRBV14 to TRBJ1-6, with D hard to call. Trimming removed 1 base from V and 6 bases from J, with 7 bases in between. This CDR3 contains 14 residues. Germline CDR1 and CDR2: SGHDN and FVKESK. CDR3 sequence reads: CASSQATVNSPLHF. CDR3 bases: TGTGCCAGCAGCCAAGCTACAGTTAATTCACCCCTCCACTTT.

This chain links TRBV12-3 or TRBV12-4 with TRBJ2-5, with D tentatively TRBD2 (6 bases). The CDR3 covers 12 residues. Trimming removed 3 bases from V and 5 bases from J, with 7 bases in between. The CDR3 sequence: CASSFSGETQYF. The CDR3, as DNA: TGTGCCAGCAGTTTTAGCGGCGAGACCCAGTACTTC.

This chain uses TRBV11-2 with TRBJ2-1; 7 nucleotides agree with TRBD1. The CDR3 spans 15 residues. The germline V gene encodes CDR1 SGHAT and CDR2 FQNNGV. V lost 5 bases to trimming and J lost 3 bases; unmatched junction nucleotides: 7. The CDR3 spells CASSISGQSYNEQFF. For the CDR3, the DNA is TGTGCCAGCAGCATATCGGGACAGAGCTACAATGAGCAGTTCTTC. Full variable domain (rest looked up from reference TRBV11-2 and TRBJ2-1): EAGVAQSPRYKIIEKRQSVAFWCNPISGHATLYWYQQILGQGPKLLIQFQNNGVVDDSQLPKDRFSAERLKGVDSTLKIQPAKLEDSAVYLCASSISGQSYNEQFFGPGTRLTVL.

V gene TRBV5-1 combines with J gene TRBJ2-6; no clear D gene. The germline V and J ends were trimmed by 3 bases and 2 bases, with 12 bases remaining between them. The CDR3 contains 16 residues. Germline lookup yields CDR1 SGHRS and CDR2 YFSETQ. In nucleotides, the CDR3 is TGCGCCAGCAGCTGGCAACAGACCCCTGGGGCCAACGTCCTGACTTTC. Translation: CASSWQQTPGANVLTF.

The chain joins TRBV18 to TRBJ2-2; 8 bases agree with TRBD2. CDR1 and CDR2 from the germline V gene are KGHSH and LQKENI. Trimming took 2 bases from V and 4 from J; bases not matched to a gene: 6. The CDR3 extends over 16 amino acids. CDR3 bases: TGTGCCAGCTCACCAAGTAGCGGGGCTGGCACCGGGGAGCTGTTTTTT. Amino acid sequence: CASSPSSGAGTGELFF.

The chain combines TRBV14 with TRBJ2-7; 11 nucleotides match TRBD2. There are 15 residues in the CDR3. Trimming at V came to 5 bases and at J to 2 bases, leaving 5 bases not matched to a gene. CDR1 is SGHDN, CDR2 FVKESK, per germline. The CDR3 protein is CASSSLAGGPYEQYF. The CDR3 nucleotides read TGTGCCAGCAGCAGCCTAGCGGGAGGCCCCTACGAGCAGTACTTC.

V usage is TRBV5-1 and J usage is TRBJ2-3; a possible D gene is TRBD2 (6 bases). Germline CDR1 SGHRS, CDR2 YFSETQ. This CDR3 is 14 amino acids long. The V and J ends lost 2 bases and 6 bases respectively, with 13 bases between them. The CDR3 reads CASSFGEETDTQYF. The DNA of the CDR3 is TGCGCCAGCAGCTTCGGGGAGGAGACCGATACGCAGTATTTT.

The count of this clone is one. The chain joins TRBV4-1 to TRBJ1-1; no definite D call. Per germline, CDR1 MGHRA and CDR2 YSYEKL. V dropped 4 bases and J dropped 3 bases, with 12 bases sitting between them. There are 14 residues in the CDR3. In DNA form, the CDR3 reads TGCGCCAGCAGCCCTATAGCCCCGGACACTGAAGCTTTCTTT. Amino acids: CASSPIAPDTEAFF.

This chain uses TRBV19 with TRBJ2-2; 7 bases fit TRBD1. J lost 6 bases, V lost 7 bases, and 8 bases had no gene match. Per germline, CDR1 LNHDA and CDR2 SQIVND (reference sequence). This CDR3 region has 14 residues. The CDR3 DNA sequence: TGTGCCAGTAAGGACAGGTCAGGGGCCGGGGAGCTGTTTTTT. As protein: CASKDRSGAGELFF.